These 13 T cell receptor beta chains came from one sample sequenced in a study of T-cell reconstitution after alpha-beta-depleted transplantation in children. The authors prepared the TCRbeta library with unique molecular identifiers. Via MiXCR, TCRdb re-called the PCR reads, giving one row per CDR3 protein. The sample holds 200,000 to 250,000 distinct CDR3 sequences, about a tenth seen once. The sequencing used PBMCs from the stem cell graft donor, collected from the stem cell graft. The receptor source for this set is a human donor who donated a stem cell graft to a child with acute lymphoblastic leukemia.

This clonotype was found a few times. V usage is TRBV19 and J usage is TRBJ1-2; 12 positions match TRBD1. Germline trimming cut 7 bases from V and 6 bases from J; bases unmatched to any gene: 12. Per germline, CDR1 LNHDA and CDR2 SQIVND (reference sequence). This CDR3 spans 16 amino acids. The CDR3 DNA sequence: TGTGCCAGTACCTCGATGCTGGGACAGGGGGCCCATGGCTACACCTTC. It translates to CASTSMLGQGAHGYTF.

The chain carries TRBV5-1 and TRBJ2-1, with D perhaps TRBD2 (6 bases). CDR1 and CDR2 from the germline V gene are SGHRS and YFSETQ. The CDR3 sequence is 15 residues long. V gave up 0 bases and J gave up 1 base, with 8 bases separating them. The chain's CDR3 is CASSLGGVSYNEQFF. The CDR3, as DNA: TGCGCCAGCAGCTTGGGGGGGGTGTCCTACAATGAGCAGTTCTTC.

This clonotype showed up just a few times. The CDR3, as DNA: TGTGCCAGCAGCGCGTCGGGGGGCTATGGCTACACCTTC. Its protein product is CASSASGGYGYTF. The gene calls are TRBV7-2 and TRBJ1-2; tentative D call: TRBD1 (5 bases). CDR3 length equals 13 residues. CDR1 and CDR2 from the germline V gene are SGHTA and FQGNSA. Trimming took off 5 bases at V and 4 bases at J, with 11 bases between the two ends. The whole variable domain, filled in from reference TRBV7-2 and TRBJ1-2, reads GAGVSQSPSNKVTEKGKDVELRCDPISGHTALYWYRQSLGQGLEFLIYFQGNSAPDKSGLPSDRFSAERTGGSVSTLTIQRTQQEDSAVYLCASSASGGYGYTFGSGTRLTVV.

V gene TRBV12-3 or TRBV12-4 combines with J gene TRBJ1-3; D uncertain. The CDR3 sequence is 14 residues long. With 2 bases removed from V and 1 base from J, the gap between germline ends came to 6 bases. The CDR3 DNA sequence: TGTGCCAGCAGTTTAAAGTCTTCTGGAAACACCATATATTTT. It encodes CASSLKSSGNTIYF.

The V call is TRBV28, the J call TRBJ2-6; the D gene is possibly TRBD2 (7 bases). V gave up 6 bases and J gave up 2 bases, with 11 bases separating them. This CDR3 is built from 15 residues. CDR1 MDHEN and CDR2 SYDVKM come from the germline V gene. The CDR3 region is CASRGGAAGANVLTF. For the CDR3, the DNA is TGTGCCAGCAGGGGGGGGGCTGCTGGGGCCAACGTCCTGACTTTC.

The sample holds a few counts of this clonotype. CDR3 in DNA: TGTGCCAGCAGTATAGGGATCGGTGCGCATCAGCCCCAGCATTTT. Residues: CASSIGIGAHQPQHF. This chain links TRBV12-3 or TRBV12-4 with TRBJ1-5; no clear D gene. There are 15 residues in the CDR3. V lost 5 bases to trimming and J lost 5 bases, with 16 bases between them.

This clonotype was observed a few times. The CDR3 nucleotides are TGTGCCACCAGTGACCCTACTACAGGGTCCTTCCACAATGAGCAGTTCTTC. Protein: CATSDPTTGSFHNEQFF. The rearrangement uses TRBV24-1 and TRBJ2-1, with D possibly being TRBD1 (6 bases). V gave up 4 bases and J gave up 5 bases, with 20 bases separating them. From germline, CDR1 is KGHDR and CDR2 SFDVKD. The CDR3 loop spans 17 amino acids.

The V call is TRBV6-5, the J call TRBJ1-6; 7 positions agree with TRBD1. The V gene's germline CDR1 is MNHEY and CDR2 SVGAGI. The V and J ends lost 4 bases and 13 bases, in that order; junction bases with no gene match: 7. The CDR3 sequence is 13 residues long. The CDR3 region has the DNA TGTGCCAGCAGTTGGGGCAGGGGGTCTCCCCTCCACTTT. Encoded protein: CASSWGRGSPLHF.

This clonotype was found many times. The chain uses TRBV12-3 or TRBV12-4 and TRBJ1-5, with TRBD1 matching over 7 bases. This CDR3 is built from 12 residues. V trimming: 5 bases; J trimming: 11 bases; junction bases outside the gene matches: 6. DNA for the CDR3: TGTGCCAGCAGTCCACAGGGGCGAGCCCAGCATTTT. It translates to CASSPQGRAQHF.

This clonotype has only a few counts. This chain joins TRBV28 and TRBJ2-3; 8 bases fit TRBD1. J lost 2 bases, V lost 6 bases, and 7 bases had no gene match. The germline CDR1 and CDR2 sequences are MDHEN and SYDVKM. The CDR3 has 15 residues. The CDR3 reads CASSGTGIHTDTQYF. The CDR3 DNA reads TGTGCCAGCAGCGGGACAGGCATACACACAGATACGCAGTATTTT.

V is TRBV7-6 and J is TRBJ2-1; 8 nucleotides agree with TRBD2. CDR3 length: 14 amino acids. The junction had 4 bases not matched to a gene; V was cut back by 1 base and J by 8 bases. Germline CDR1 and CDR2: SGHVS and FNYEAQ. The CDR3 is CASSLVASGYEQFF. The DNA for the CDR3 is TGTGCCAGCAGCTTAGTGGCTAGCGGGTATGAGCAGTTCTTC.

This clonotype has only a few counts. The chain joins TRBV20-1 to TRBJ2-1; D unclear. The CDR3 totals 15 residues. CDR1 and CDR2 from the germline V gene are DFQATT and SNEGSKA (reference sequence). V lost 3 bases and J 7 bases, leaving 19 bases between the germline ends. In DNA form, the CDR3 reads TGCAGTGCTAGTGTTGGGGTGCTCTTGGGGAATGAGCAGTTCTTC. It encodes CSASVGVLLGNEQFF.

The V call is TRBV4-2, the J call TRBJ2-5; TRBD1 or TRBD2 may be the D gene (7 bases each). The germline gives CDR1 LGHNA, CDR2 YNFKEQ. Trimming removed 2 bases at V and 4 bases at J, with 17 bases between. CDR3 size: 16 residues. The CDR3 nucleotides read TGTGCCAGCAGCCAACGGCAGGGGGGGGAAGGAGAGACCCAGTACTTC. Residues: CASSQRQGGEGETQYF.